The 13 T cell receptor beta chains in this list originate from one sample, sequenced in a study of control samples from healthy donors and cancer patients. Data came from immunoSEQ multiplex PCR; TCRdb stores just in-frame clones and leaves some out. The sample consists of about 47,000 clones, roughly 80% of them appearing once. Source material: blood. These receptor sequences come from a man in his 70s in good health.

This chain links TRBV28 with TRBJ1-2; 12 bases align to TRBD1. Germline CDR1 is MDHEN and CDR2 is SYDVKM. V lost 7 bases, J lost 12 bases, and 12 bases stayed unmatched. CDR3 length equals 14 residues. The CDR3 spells CASNKIGDRGRNTF. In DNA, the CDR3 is TGTGCCAGCAACAAAATCGGGGACAGGGGGCGGAACACCTTC.

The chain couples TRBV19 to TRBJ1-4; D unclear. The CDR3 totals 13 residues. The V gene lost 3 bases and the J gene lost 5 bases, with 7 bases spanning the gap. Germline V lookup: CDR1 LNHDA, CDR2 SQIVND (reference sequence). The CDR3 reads CASSIDENEKLFF. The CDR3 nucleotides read TGTGCCAGTAGTATTGATGAGAATGAAAAACTGTTTTTT.

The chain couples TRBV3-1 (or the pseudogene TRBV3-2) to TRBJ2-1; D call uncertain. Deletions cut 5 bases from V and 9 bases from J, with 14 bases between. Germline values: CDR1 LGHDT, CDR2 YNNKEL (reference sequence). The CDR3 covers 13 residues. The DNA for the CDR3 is TGTGCCAGCAGCGGTTGGATAGCCGGTGAGCAGTTCTTC. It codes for CASSGWIAGEQFF.

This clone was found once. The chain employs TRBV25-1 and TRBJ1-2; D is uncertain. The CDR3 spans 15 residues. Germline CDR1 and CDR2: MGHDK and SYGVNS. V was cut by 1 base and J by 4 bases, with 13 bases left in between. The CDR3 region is CASSESADLGYGYTF. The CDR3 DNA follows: TGTGCCAGCAGTGAATCGGCAGATTTAGGCTATGGCTACACCTTC.

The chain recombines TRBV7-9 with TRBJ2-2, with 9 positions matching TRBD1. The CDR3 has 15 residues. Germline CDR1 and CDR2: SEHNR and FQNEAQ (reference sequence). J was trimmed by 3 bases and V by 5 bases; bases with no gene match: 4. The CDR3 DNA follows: TGTGCCAGCAGCCGAGGACAGGGGTACACCGGGGAGCTGTTTTTT. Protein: CASSRGQGYTGELFF.

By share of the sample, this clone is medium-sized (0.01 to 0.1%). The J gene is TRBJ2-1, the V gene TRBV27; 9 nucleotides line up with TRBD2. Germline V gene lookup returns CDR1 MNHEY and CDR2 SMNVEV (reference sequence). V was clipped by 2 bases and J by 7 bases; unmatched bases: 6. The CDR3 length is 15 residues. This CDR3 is CASSLLPSGVNEQFF. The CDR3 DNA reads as TGTGCCAGCAGTTTACTACCTAGCGGGGTGAATGAGCAGTTCTTC.

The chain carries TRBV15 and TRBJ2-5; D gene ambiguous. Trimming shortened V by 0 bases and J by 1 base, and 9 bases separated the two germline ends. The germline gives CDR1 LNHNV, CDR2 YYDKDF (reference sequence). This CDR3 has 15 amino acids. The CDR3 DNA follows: TGTGCCACCAGCAGAGATCTCAACGCCCAAGAGACCCAGTACTTC. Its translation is CATSRDLNAQETQYF.

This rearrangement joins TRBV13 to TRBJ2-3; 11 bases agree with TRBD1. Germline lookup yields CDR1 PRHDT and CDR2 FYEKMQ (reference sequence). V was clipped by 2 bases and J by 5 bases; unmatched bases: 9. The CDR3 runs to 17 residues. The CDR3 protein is CASSLRLGDRGKDTQYF. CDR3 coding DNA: TGTGCCAGCAGCTTAAGGTTGGGGGACAGGGGGAAAGATACGCAGTATTTT.

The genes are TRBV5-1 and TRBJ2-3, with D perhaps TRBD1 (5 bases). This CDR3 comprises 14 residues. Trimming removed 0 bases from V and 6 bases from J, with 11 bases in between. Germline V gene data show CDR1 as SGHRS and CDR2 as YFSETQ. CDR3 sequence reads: CASSLGRVGDTQYF. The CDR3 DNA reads TGCGCCAGCAGCTTGGGCAGGGTTGGCGATACGCAGTATTTT. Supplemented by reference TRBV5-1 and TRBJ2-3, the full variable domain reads KAGVTQTPRYLIKTRGQQVTLSCSPISGHRSVSWYQQTPGQGLQFLFEYFSETQRNKGNFPGRFSGRQFSNSRSEMNVSTLELGDSALYLCASSLGRVGDTQYFGPGTRLTVL.

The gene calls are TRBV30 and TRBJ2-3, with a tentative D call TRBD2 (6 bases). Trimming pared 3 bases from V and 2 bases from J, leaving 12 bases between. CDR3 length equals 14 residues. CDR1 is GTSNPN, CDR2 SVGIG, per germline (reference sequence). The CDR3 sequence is CAWSRGLSTDTQYF. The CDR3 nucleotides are TGTGCCTGGAGCAGAGGACTATCCACAGATACGCAGTATTTT.

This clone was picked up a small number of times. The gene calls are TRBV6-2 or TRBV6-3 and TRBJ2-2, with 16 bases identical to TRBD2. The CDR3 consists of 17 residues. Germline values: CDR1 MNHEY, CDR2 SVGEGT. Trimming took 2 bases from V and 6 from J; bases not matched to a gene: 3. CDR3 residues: CASSYGTSGRGPGELFF. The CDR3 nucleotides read TGTGCCAGCAGTTACGGGACTAGCGGGAGGGGTCCCGGGGAGCTGTTTTTT.

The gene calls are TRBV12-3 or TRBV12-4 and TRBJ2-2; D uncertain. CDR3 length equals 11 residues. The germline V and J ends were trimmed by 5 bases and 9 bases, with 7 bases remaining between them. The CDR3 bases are TGTGCCAGCAGTCCTACCAGGGAGCTGTTTTTT. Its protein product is CASSPTRELFF.

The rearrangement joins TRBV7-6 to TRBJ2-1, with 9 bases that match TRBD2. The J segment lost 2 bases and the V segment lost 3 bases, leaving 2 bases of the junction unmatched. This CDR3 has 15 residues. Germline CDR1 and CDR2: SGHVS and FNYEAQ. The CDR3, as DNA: TGTGCCAGCAGCTTGACTAGCGGAACCTACAATGAGCAGTTCTTC. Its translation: CASSLTSGTYNEQFF.